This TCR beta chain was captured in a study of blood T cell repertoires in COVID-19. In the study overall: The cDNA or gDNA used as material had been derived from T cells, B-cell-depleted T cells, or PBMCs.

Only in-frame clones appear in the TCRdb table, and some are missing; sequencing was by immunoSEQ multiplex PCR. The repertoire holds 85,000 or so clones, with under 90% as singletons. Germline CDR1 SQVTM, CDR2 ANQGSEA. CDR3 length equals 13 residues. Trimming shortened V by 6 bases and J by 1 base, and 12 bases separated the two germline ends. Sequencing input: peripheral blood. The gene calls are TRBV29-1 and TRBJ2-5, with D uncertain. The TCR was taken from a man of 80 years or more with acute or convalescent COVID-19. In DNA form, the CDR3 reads TGCAGCGTCCAGCGAGGCAGCCAAGAGACCCAGTACTTC. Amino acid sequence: CSVQRGSQETQYF.